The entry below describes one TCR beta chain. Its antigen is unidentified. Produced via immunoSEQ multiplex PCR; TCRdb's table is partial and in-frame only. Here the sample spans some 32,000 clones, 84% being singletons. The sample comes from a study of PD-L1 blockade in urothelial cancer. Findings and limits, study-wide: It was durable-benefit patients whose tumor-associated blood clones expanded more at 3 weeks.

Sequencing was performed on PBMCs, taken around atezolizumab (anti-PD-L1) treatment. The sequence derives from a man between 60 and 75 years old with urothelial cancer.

The CDR3 sequence: CASSLGLAELQETQYF. The CDR3 bases are TGTGCCAGCAGCCTAGGACTAGCGGAACTCCAAGAGACCCAGTACTTC. The genes are TRBV4-2 and TRBJ2-5; 10 nucleotides align to TRBD2. The V gene's germline CDR1 is LGHNA and CDR2 YNFKEQ. The CDR3 consists of 16 residues. Trimming cost V 4 bases and J 1 base; bases outside gene matches: 6.